A single sample is the source of the 14 T cell receptor beta chains below, sequenced in a study of cytomegalovirus exposure and HLA in healthy donors. PCR was performed using 60 Vbeta and 13 Jbeta primers. Clones were read by immunoSEQ multiplex PCR, and TCRdb kept only the in-frame ones, dropping some. The sample consists of about 130,000 clones, 75% to 90% of them appearing once. The specimen sequenced was PBMCs. These receptors came from a man aged 35 to 55 in good health and CMV-seronegative.

The V and J genes are TRBV6-5 and TRBJ1-5; a weak D match, TRBD1 (6 bases). Trimming took off 7 bases at V and 5 bases at J, with 15 bases between the two ends. CDR3 length equals 14 residues. Germline CDR1 MNHEY, CDR2 SVGAGI. This chain's CDR3 is CASKRGGGHQPQHF. DNA of the CDR3: TGTGCCAGCAAACGAGGCGGGGGGCATCAGCCCCAGCATTTT.

This clone was counted once. This rearrangement joins TRBV6-5 to TRBJ1-1; 8 bases map to TRBD1. In germline, CDR1 is MNHEY, CDR2 SVGAGI. The V gene end was trimmed by 1 base and the J gene end by 4 bases; junction bases not matched to a gene: 8. This CDR3 region has 16 residues. CDR3 nucleotides: TGTGCCAGCAGTTACTTTGGGACAGGCAGCAGCACTGAAGCTTTCTTT. Translating it yields CASSYFGTGSSTEAFF.

V is TRBV7-8 and J is TRBJ1-3, with a weak D call TRBD1 (5 bases). The CDR3 consists of 15 residues. CDR1 is SGHVS, CDR2 FQNEAQ, per germline. The ends were cut back, 1 base at V and 4 bases at J, with 11 bases in the middle. The CDR3 nucleotides are TGTGCCAGCAGCTTAGGCCGACCAGGGGGAAACACCATATATTTT. As protein: CASSLGRPGGNTIYF. Combining the CDR3 with reference TRBV7-8 and TRBJ1-3 gives the whole variable domain GAGVSQSPRYKVAKRGQDVALRCDPISGHVSLFWYQQALGQGPEFLTYFQNEAQLDKSGLPSDRFFAERPEGSVSTLKIQRTQQEDSAVYLCASSLGRPGGNTIYFGEGSWLTVV.

The V call is TRBV2, the J call TRBJ2-7; TRBD1 aligns across 10 bases. The CDR3 runs to 15 residues. Per germline, CDR1 SNHLY and CDR2 FYNNEI. V lost 6 bases, J lost 5 bases, and 10 bases stayed unmatched. The CDR3 DNA reads as TGTGCCAGCAGCCCTAGACAGGGGGCCATCAACGAGCAGTACTTC. Protein product: CASSPRQGAINEQYF.

The rearrangement joins TRBV25-1 to TRBJ2-2; 7 bases align to TRBD1. Looked up from germline, CDR1 is MGHDK and CDR2 is SYGVNS. V lost 0 bases and J lost 6; bases outside the gene matches: 7. This CDR3 spans 16 amino acids. The CDR3 here is CASSEYATGKSGELFF. CDR3 DNA sequence: TGTGCCAGCAGTGAATACGCGACAGGGAAGTCCGGGGAGCTGTTTTTT.

DNA for the CDR3: TGTGCCAGCCCGTCCTTCGGGGGCGGGAGGACTGAAGCTTTCTTT. Protein product: CASPSFGGGRTEAFF. V gene TRBV28 combines with J gene TRBJ1-1; possibly TRBD1 for D (6 bases). The CDR3 length is 15 residues. Germline CDR1 MDHEN, CDR2 SYDVKM. Trimming pared 8 bases from V and 5 bases from J, leaving 21 bases between.

The chain couples TRBV2 to TRBJ1-3; D unresolved. Trimming shortened V by 6 bases and J by 0 bases, and 6 bases separated the two germline ends. Germline V gene data show CDR1 as SNHLY and CDR2 as FYNNEI. CDR3 length: 13 residues. CDR3 bases: TGTGCCAGCAGCCGGGGCTCTGGAAACACCATATATTTT. Encoded protein: CASSRGSGNTIYF.

The rearrangement uses TRBV19 and TRBJ1-1; 9 positions agree with TRBD1. CDR3 size: 15 residues. Germline V gives CDR1 LNHDA, CDR2 SQIVND (reference sequence). V lost 1 base and J lost 3; bases outside the gene matches: 3. The CDR3 bases are TGTGCCAGTAGTATAGCCAGACAGGGGGACACTGAAGCTTTCTTT. Translated, it gives CASSIARQGDTEAFF.

The rearrangement uses TRBV6-5 and TRBJ1-1, with 9 bases that match TRBD1. Germline V gene lookup returns CDR1 MNHEY and CDR2 SVGAGI. V lost 6 bases to trimming and J lost 4 bases; unmatched junction nucleotides: 6. The CDR3 contains 14 residues. The CDR3, as DNA: TGTGCCAGCAGCAGGGACAGGGAGGGCACTGAAGCTTTCTTT. Translation gives CASSRDREGTEAFF.

This chain connects TRBV2 to TRBJ2-5; D perhaps matches TRBD1 (7 bases). This CDR3 comprises 15 residues. Germline CDR1 is SNHLY and CDR2 is FYNNEI. The ends were cut back, 8 bases at V and 1 base at J, with 17 bases in the middle. The CDR3 nucleotides are TGTGCCAGCGGGGGGACAGCGACTTCCCAAGAGACCCAGTACTTC. Protein sequence: CASGGTATSQETQYF. The full variable domain, completed using reference TRBV2 and TRBJ2-5, is EPEVTQTPSHQVTQMGQEVILRCVPISNHLYFYWYRQILGQKVEFLVSFYNNEISEKSEIFDDQFSVERPDGSNFTLKIRSTKLEDSAMYFCASGGTATSQETQYFGPGTRLLVL.

The chain employs TRBV6-5 and TRBJ2-7; TRBD1 might be the D (5 bases). From germline, CDR1 is MNHEY and CDR2 SVGAGI. The CDR3 is 15 amino acids. The V end lost 6 bases, the J end lost 4 bases, and 19 bases lay between the germline ends. CDR3 sequence: CASSSPLGVRYEQYF. The CDR3 bases are TGTGCCAGCAGCTCCCCCTTAGGGGTGAGGTACGAGCAGTACTTC.

The chain uses TRBV19 and TRBJ2-2; no firm D call. V was pared by 5 bases and J by 4 bases, with 8 bases between. The germline gives CDR1 LNHDA, CDR2 SQIVND (reference sequence). CDR3 length: 13 residues. The CDR3 here is CASSVDSTGELFF. CDR3 in DNA: TGTGCCAGTAGTGTCGATAGCACCGGGGAGCTGTTTTTT.

V is TRBV5-6 and J is TRBJ1-2; D not certain. In germline, CDR1 is SGHDT, CDR2 YYEEEE. Trimming stripped 4 bases from V and 4 bases from J, with 11 bases between. The CDR3 runs to 13 residues. CDR3 bases: TGTGCCAGCAGCGAAGCGGACCGCTATGGCTACACCTTC. This codes for CASSEADRYGYTF.

The chain carries TRBV9 and TRBJ2-5; perhaps TRBD1 as D (5 bases). Germline CDR1 SGDLS, CDR2 YYNGEE. The length of the CDR3 is 16 residues. V lost 0 bases to trimming and J lost 2 bases, with 14 bases between them. The CDR3 spells CASSVGQGSAQETQYF. The CDR3 DNA is TGTGCCAGCAGCGTAGGCCAGGGTTCAGCACAAGAGACCCAGTACTTC.